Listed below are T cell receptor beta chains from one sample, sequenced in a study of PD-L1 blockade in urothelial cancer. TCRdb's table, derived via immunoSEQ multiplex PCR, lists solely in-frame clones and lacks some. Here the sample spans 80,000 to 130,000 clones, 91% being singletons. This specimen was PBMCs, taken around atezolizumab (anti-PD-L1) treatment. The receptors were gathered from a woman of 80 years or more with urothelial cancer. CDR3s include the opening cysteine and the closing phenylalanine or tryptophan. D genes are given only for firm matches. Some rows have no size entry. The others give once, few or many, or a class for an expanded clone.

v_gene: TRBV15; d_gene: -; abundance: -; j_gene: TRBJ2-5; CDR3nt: TGTGCCACCAGCAGAGATCAAGCGGATATCCAAGAGACCCAGTACTTC; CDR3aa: CATSRDQADIQETQYF
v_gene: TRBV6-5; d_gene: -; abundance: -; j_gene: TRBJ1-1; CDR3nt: TGTGCCAGCAGTTACGAACAGGGAACTCTGAACACTGAAGCTTTCTTT; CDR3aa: CASSYEQGTLNTEAFF
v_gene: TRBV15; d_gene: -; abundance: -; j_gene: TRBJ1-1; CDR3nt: TGTGCCACCAGCCGGGGGGACACTGAAGCTTTCTTT; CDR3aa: CATSRGDTEAFF
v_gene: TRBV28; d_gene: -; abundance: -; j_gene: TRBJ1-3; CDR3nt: TGTGCCAGCAGTGTACTCAACAGCAACCCTGGAAACACCATATATTTT; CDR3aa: CASSVLNSNPGNTIYF
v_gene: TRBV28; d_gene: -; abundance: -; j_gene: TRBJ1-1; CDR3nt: TGTGCCAGGGCCTACAGAAACCAGGGGACTGAAGCTTTCTTT; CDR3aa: CARAYRNQGTEAFF
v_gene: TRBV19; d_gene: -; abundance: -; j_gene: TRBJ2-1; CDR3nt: TGTGCCAGTAGTCCTTATGGACAGACCTACAATGAGCAGTTCTTC; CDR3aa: CASSPYGQTYNEQFF
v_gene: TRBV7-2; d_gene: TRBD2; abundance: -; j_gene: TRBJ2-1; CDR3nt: TGTGCCAGCAGCTTAGGGGGACTAGATTCCCCCAGTGAGCAGTTCTTC; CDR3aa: CASSLGGLDSPSEQFF
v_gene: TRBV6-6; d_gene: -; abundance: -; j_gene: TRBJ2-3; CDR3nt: TGTGCCAGCAGTCCCCAAGCTAGCGAGACAGATACGCAGTATTTT; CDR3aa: CASSPQASETDTQYF
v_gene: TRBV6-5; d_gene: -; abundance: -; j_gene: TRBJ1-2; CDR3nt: TGTGCCAGCAGTTTACAGCTAAACTATGGCTACACCTTC; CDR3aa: CASSLQLNYGYTF
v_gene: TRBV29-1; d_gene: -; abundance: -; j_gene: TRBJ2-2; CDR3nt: TGCAGCGTTGAGCAGGGGTACACCGGGGAGCTGTTTTTT; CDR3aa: CSVEQGYTGELFF
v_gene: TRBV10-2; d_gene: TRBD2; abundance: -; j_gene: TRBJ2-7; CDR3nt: TGCGCCAGCAGGGGACTAGCGGTGCCCTACGAGCAGTACTTC; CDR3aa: CASRGLAVPYEQYF
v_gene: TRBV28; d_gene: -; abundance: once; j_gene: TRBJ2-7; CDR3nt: TGTGCCAGCAGGTTACAGGACTACGAGCAGTACTTC; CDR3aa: CASRLQDYEQYF
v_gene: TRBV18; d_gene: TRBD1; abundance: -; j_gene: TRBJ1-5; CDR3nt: TGTGCCAGCTCACTTGGGACAGGGGTGAATCAGCCCCAGCATTTT; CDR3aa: CASSLGTGVNQPQHF
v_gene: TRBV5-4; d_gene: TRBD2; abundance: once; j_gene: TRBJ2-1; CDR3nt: TGTGCCAGCAGCCCGTCCGGCGGGAGAGTAACTTACAATGAGCAGTTCTTC; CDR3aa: CASSPSGGRVTYNEQFF
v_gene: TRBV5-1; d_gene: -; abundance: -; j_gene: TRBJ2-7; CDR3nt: TGCGCCAGCAGCTTGCCCTCGAGCCACTACGAGCAGTACTTC; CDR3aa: CASSLPSSHYEQYF
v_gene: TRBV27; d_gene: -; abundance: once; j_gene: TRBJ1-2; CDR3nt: TGTGCCAGCAGTTTAGGGTCGGACAGTCCGGGTGGCTACACCTTC; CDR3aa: CASSLGSDSPGGYTF
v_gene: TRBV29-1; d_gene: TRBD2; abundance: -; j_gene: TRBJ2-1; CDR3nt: TGCAGCGCCGTATCTAGCGGAGTTACCTACAATGAGCAGTTCTTC; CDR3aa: CSAVSSGVTYNEQFF
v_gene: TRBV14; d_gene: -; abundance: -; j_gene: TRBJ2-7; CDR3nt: TGTGCCAGCAGCCAAAATCATCAGGCCTCCTACGAGCAGTACTTC; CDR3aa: CASSQNHQASYEQYF
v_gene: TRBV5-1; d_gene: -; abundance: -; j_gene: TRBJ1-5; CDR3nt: TGCGCCAGCAGCCGGGACAACCTAAATCAGCCCCAGCATTTT; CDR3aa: CASSRDNLNQPQHF
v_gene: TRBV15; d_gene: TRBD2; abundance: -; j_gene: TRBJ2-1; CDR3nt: TGTGCCACCAGCAGAGAGGGGGGGGACTACAATGAGCAGTTCTTC; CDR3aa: CATSREGGDYNEQFF
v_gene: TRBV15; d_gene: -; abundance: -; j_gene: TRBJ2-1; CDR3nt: TGTGCCACCAGCAGAGTGCTATTAGCTGCCACGAGCGCCGACAATGAGCAGTTCTTC; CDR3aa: CATSRVLLAATSADNEQFF
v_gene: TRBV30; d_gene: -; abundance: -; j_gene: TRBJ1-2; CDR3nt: TGTGCCTGGAGTGTACCTTTTCGGGGAAGCGGCTACACCTTC; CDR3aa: CAWSVPFRGSGYTF
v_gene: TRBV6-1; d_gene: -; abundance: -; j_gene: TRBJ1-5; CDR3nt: TGTGCCAGCAGTGAAGGGCATAATCAGCCCCAGCATTTT; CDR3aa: CASSEGHNQPQHF
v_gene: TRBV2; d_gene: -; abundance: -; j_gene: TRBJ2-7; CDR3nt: TGTGCCAGCAGGGAGGGGGGGGAGCAGTACTTC; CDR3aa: CASREGGEQYF